The clone carrying this T cell receptor (beta chain) was detected many times. Its target is unknown. The record originates from a study of CD8 T cells in ankylosing spondylitis. Study-wide results and caveats: In ankylosing spondylitis patients, matched synovial fluid reportedly showed significant enrichment of disease-linked clones.

Trimming shortened V by 4 bases and J by 8 bases, and 10 bases separated the two germline ends. This CDR3 spans 12 amino acids. Germline lookup yields CDR1 SGDLS and CDR2 YYNGEE. Quantitative barcoded 5'-RACE was used to prepare TCR beta libraries. Via MiXCR, TCRdb re-called the 5' RACE reads, giving one row per CDR3 protein. The sample contains about 39,000 distinct CDR3 sequences, less than 4% of which appear only once. The sample taken for sequencing was blood, either unsorted or a sorted T cell fraction (not recorded which). The chain couples TRBV9 to TRBJ2-1; perhaps TRBD2 as D (5 bases). This TCR was recovered from a male donor with ankylosing spondylitis or in good health (not recorded which). The CDR3 loop reads CASSPRSDEQFF. The CDR3 DNA sequence: TGTGCCAGCAGCCCCCGTAGCGATGAGCAGTTCTTC.